One sample yielded the 2 T cell receptor beta chains listed below, sequenced in a study of shared clonotypes between healthy human individuals. Using immunoSEQ multiplex PCR, the repertoire was profiled, and TCRdb retains in-frame clones only, with some absent. This sample has fewer than 800,000 clones, with around 90% found just once. Cells designated naive CD8 were CD45RO-negative and were positively selected for CCR7, with terminally differentiated effector memory CD45RA+ cells excluded. Sequenced material: naive CD8+ T cells sorted from blood. All receptors come from a man aged 25 to 40 in good health.

The table lists this clone with many counts. The chain combines TRBV19 with TRBJ1-5, with D possibly matching TRBD1 (6 bases). Trimming stripped 5 bases from V and 7 bases from J, with 15 bases between. Germline CDR1 and CDR2: LNHDA and SQIVND (reference sequence). The CDR3 is made up of 14 amino acids. The CDR3 DNA follows: TGTGCCAGTAGTGCCAACAGGGTAAGGCAGCCCCAGCATTTT. This sequence encodes CASSANRVRQPQHF.

A remark on this clone: The sample contains more than one DNA sequence encoding this CDR3. The chain carries TRBV2 and TRBJ2-7; 10 positions agree with TRBD2. The CDR3 is made up of 13 amino acids. The V gene end was trimmed by 8 bases and the J gene end by 3 bases; junction bases not matched to a gene: 4. CDR1 and CDR2 from the germline V gene are SNHLY and FYNNEI. Here the CDR3 DNA reads TGTGCCAGCGGATCTAGCGGGAGCTACGAGCAGTACTTC. It specifies CASGSSGSYEQYF. The full variable domain, completed using reference TRBV2 and TRBJ2-7, is EPEVTQTPSHQVTQMGQEVILRCVPISNHLYFYWYRQILGQKVEFLVSFYNNEISEKSEIFDDQFSVERPDGSNFTLKIRSTKLEDSAMYFCASGSSGSYEQYFGPGTRLTVT.